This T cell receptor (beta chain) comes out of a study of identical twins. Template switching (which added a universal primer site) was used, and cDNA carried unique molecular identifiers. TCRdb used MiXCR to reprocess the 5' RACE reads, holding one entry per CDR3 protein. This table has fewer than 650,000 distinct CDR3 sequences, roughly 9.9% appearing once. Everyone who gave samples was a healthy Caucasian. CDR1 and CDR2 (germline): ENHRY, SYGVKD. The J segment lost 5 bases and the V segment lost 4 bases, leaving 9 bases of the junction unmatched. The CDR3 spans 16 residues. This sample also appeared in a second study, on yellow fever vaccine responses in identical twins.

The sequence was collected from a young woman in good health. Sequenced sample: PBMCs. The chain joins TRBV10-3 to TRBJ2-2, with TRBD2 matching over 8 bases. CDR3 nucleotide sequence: TGTGCCATCAGTGGAACAGCGGGAGATGGAACCGGGGAGCTGTTTTTT. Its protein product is CAISGTAGDGTGELFF.